This entry lists 2 T cell receptor beta chains sequenced from one sample in a study of T cells expressing NK-cell markers. TCRdb reworked the 5' RACE reads into one entry per CDR3 protein, no DNA. The sample table sets out 550,000 or so distinct CDR3 sequences. The sample taken for sequencing was blood T cells: a sorted CD56 or NKG2C T cell subset, CD4+ or CD8+ T cells, or bulk PBMC T cells (not recorded which). The source of these receptors is a man in his late teens or twenties in good health.

The chain carries TRBV23-1 and TRBJ2-1; TCRdb indicates TRBD1, and absent DNA this call remains unverified. Being an ORF, TRBV23-1 has a function that is uncertain. The length of the CDR3 is 13 residues. The CDR3 sequence is CASSPKPGQGQFF.

The chain is built from TRBV27 and TRBJ2-3. CDR3 length equals 15 residues. The V gene's germline CDR1 is MNHEY and CDR2 SMNVEV (reference sequence). This chain's CDR3 is CASSLLGLDTDTQYF.